This note documents a single T cell receptor (beta chain) sequence. Its antigen is not known. Within the CD8+ T cell compartment, naive cells were CD45RO-CCR7+CD27+CD95-. This entry belongs to a study of CXCR3-negative and CXCR3-positive naive CD8 T cells. About the research overall: Libraries each contributed about 1.5 +/- 0.3 million TRB reads, for around 150 million in total. Overall study findings and caveats: The study found comparably high diversity in both naive subsets and much lower diversity in memory CD8+ cells. Comparison of naive subsets found surface CD5 to be comparable, and TCR strength was inferred on the basis of TRB CDR3 properties.

5' RACE with UMI labels generated the TRB cDNA libraries. TCRdb re-called the 5' RACE reads and catalogs CDR3 proteins one per entry, DNA excluded. The sample's table shows fewer than 95,000 distinct CDR3 sequences. The TCR comes from a human donor in good health. Some clones in this sample may be carry-over from other donors' samples. The sequenced material came from naive CXCR3- CD8+ T cells from blood. Subset indicated: CD45RO-CCR7+CD27+CD95- naive CD8+ T cells lacking CXCR3 (TNR3-).

The CDR3 sequence: CASRWTGKPDTQYF. The chain is built from TRBV6-1 and TRBJ2-3; absent DNA, TCRdb's TRBD1 call cannot be checked. This CDR3 has 14 amino acids. Germline lookup yields CDR1 MNHNS and CDR2 SASEGT.